This TCR beta chain was captured by sequencing in a study of CD8 T cells in Susac syndrome. Random-hexamer reverse transcription was applied to roughly 0.5 to 1 ug RNA. TCRdb ran MiXCR on the immunoSEQ multiplex PCR reads and lists one entry per CDR3 protein. The table records some 200,000 distinct CDR3 sequences, roughly 96% of them present only once. The sequence came from a human donor with multiple sclerosis. The sequenced material came from CD4+ T cells from PBMCs.

This chain's CDR3 is CASRRTSGRYEQYF. CDR3 DNA sequence: TGTGCCAGCAGGAGGACTAGCGGGAGATACGAGCAGTACTTC. The gene calls are TRBV6-5 and TRBJ2-7, with TRBD2 matching 13 bases. Trimming removed 6 bases from V and 4 bases from J; junction bases left unmatched: 3. The germline V gene has CDR1 MNHEY and CDR2 SVGAGI. This CDR3 comprises 14 residues.